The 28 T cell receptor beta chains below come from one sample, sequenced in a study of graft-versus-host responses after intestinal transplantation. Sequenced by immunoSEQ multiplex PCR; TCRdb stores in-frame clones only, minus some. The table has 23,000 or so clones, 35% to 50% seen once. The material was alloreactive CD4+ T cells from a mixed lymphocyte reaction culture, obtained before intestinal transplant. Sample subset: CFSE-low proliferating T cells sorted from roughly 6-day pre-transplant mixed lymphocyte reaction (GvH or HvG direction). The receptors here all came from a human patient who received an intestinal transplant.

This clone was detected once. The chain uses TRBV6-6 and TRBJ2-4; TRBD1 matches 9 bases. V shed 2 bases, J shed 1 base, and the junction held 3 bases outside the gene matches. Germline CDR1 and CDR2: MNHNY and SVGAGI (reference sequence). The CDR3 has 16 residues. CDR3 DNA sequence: TGTGCCAGCAGTTACGCACAGGGGGCCGCCAAAAACATTCAGTACTTC. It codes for CASSYAQGAAKNIQYF.

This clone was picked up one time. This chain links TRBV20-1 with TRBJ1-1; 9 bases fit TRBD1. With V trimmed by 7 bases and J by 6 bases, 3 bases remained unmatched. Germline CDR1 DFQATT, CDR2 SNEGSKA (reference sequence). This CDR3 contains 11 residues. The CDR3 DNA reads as TGCAGTGGGGACAGGGTCTCTGAAGCTTTCTTT. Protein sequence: CSGDRVSEAFF.

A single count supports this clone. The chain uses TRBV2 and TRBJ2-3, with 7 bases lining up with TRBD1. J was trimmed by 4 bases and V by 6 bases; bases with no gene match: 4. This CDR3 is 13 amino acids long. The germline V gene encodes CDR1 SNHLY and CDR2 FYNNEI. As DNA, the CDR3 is TGTGCCAGCAGAGACAGGGAAGCAGATACGCAGTATTTT. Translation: CASRDREADTQYF.

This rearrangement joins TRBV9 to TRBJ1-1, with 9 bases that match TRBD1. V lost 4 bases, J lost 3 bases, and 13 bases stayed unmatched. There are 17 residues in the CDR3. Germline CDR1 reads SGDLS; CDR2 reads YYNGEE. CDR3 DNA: TGTGCCAGCAGCACCACACCGGGACAGGGTTGGGACACTGAAGCTTTCTTT. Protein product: CASSTTPGQGWDTEAFF.

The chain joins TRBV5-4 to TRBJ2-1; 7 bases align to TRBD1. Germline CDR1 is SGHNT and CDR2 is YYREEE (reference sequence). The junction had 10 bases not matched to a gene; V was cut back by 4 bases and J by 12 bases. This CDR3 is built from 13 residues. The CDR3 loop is CASSRKGQRGQFF. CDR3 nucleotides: TGTGCCAGCAGCAGAAAGGGACAGCGAGGGCAGTTCTTC.

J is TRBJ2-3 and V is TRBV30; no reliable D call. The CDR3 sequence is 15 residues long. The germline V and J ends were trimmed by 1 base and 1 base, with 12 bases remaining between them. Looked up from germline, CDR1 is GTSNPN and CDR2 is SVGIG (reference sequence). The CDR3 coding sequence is TGTGCCTGGAGTGCCCGGATGGGCGGCACAGATACGCAGTATTTT. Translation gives CAWSARMGGTDTQYF.

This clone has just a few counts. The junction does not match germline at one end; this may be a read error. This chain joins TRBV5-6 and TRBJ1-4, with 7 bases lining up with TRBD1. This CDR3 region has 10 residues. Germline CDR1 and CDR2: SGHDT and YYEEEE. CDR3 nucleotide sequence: TGTGCCAGCAGCTTCTTTCCAGGGGGATTT. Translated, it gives CASSFFPGGF. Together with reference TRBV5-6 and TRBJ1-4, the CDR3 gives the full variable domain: DAGVTQSPTHLIKTRGQQVTLRCSPKSGHDTVSWYQQALGQGPQFIFQYYEEEERQRGNFPDRFSGHQFPNYSSELNVNALLLGDSALYLCASSFFPGGFGSGTQLSVL.

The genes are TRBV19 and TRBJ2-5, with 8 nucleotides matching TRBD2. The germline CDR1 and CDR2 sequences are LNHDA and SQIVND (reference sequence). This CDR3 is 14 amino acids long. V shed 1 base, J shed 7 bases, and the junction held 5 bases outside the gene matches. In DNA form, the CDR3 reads TGTGCCAGTAGTATAGGGACTAGCAGAGGGACCCAGTACTTC. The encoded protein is CASSIGTSRGTQYF.

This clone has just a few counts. The CDR3 here is CASREEANTGELFF. CDR3 in DNA: TGTGCCAGCAGAGAGGAGGCGAACACCGGGGAGCTGTTTTTT. The chain couples TRBV2 to TRBJ2-2; tentative D call: TRBD2 (5 bases). This CDR3 has 14 residues. The ends were cut back, 6 bases at V and 0 bases at J, with 8 bases in the middle. CDR1 SNHLY and CDR2 FYNNEI come from the germline V gene. Filled out from reference TRBV2 and TRBJ2-2, the complete variable domain reads EPEVTQTPSHQVTQMGQEVILRCVPISNHLYFYWYRQILGQKVEFLVSFYNNEISEKSEIFDDQFSVERPDGSNFTLKIRSTKLEDSAMYFCASREEANTGELFFGEGSRLTVL.

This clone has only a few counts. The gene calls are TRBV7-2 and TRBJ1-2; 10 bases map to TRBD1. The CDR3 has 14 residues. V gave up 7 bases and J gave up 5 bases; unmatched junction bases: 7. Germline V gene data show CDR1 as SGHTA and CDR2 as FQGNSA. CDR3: CASTQGQGWYGYTF. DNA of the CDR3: TGTGCCAGCACCCAGGGACAGGGGTGGTATGGCTACACCTTC.

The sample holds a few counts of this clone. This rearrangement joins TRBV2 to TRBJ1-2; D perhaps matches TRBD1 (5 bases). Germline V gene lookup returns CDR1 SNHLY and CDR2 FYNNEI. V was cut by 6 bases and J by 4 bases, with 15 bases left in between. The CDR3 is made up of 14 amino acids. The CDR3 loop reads CASRETGQSYGYTF. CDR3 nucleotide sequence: TGTGCCAGCAGGGAAACTGGACAAAGCTATGGCTACACCTTC.

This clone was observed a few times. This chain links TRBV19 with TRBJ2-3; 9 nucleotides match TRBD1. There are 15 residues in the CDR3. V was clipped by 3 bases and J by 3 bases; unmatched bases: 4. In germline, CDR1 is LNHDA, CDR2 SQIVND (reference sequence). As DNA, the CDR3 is TGTGCCAGTAGTATGTGGGACAGGGTGACAGATACGCAGTATTTT. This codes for CASSMWDRVTDTQYF.

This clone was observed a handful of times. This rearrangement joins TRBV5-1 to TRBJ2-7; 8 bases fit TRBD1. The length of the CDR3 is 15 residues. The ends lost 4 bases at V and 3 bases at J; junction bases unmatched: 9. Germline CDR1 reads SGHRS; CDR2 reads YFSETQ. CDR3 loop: CASSVSGTGHYEQYF. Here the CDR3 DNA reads TGCGCCAGCAGCGTATCCGGGACAGGTCACTACGAGCAGTACTTC.

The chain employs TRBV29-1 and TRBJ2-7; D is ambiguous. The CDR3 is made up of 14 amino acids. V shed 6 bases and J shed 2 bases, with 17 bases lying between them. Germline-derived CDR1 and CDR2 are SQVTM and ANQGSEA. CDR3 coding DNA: TGCAGCGTGACCCTGACACAAACCACCTACGAGCAGTACTTC. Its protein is CSVTLTQTTYEQYF.

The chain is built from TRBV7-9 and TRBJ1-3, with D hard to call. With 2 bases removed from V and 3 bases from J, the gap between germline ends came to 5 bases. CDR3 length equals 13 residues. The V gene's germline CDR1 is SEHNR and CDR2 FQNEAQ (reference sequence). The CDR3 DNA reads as TGTGCCAGCAGCTTATTCCATGGAAACACCATATATTTT. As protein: CASSLFHGNTIYF.

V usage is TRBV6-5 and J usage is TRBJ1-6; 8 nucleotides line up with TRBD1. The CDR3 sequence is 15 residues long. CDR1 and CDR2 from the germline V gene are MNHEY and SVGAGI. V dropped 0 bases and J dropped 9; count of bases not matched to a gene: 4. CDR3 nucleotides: TGTGCCAGCAGTTACTCAGGTCAGGGGGCTTCACCCCTCCACTTT. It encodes CASSYSGQGASPLHF.

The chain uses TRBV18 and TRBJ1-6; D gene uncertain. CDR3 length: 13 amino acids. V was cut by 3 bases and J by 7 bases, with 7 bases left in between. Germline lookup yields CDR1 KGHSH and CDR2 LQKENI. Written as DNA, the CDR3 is TGTGCCAGCTCACCGCAAGCAAATTCACCCCTCCACTTT. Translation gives CASSPQANSPLHF.

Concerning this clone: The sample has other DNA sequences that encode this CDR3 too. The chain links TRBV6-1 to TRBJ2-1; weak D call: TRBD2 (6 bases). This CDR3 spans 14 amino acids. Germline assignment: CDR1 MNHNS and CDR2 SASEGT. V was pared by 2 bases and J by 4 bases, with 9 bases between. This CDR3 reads CASSEQGGYNEQFF. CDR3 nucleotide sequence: TGTGCCAGCAGTGAACAGGGAGGTTACAATGAGCAGTTCTTC.

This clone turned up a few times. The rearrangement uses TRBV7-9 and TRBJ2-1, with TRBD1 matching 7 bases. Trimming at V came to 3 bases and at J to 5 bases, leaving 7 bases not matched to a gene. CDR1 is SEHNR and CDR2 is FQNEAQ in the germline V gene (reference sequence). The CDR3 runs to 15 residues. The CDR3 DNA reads TGTGCCAGCAGCTTTTATTCAGGGGGTCACAATGAGCAGTTCTTC. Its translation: CASSFYSGGHNEQFF.

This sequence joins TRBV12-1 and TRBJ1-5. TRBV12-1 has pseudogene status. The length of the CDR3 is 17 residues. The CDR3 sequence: CASISVSGGECNQPQHF. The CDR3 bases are TGTGCCAGCATCTCAGTATCCGGGGGAGAATGCAATCAGCCCCAGCATTTT.

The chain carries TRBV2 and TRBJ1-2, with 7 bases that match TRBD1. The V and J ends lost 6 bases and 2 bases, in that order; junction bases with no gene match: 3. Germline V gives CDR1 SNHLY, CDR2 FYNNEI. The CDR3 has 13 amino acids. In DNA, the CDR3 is TGTGCCAGCAGGACGGACAGGAACTATGGCTACACCTTC. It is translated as CASRTDRNYGYTF.

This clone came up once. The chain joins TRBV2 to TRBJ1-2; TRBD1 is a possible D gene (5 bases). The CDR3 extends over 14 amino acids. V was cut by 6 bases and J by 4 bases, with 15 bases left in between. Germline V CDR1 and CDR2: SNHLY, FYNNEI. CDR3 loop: CASRTDSLTYGYTF. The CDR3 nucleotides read TGTGCCAGCAGGACAGACAGCCTCACCTATGGCTACACCTTC.

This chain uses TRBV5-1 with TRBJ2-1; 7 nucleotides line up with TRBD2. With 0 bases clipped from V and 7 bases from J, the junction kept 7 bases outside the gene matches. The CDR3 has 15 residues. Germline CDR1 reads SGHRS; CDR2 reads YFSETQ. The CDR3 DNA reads TGCGCCAGCAGCTTGGGCGGGAGTCAAGGGAATGAGCAGTTCTTC. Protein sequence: CASSLGGSQGNEQFF. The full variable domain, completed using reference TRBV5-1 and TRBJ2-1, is KAGVTQTPRYLIKTRGQQVTLSCSPISGHRSVSWYQQTPGQGLQFLFEYFSETQRNKGNFPGRFSGRQFSNSRSEMNVSTLELGDSALYLCASSLGGSQGNEQFFGPGTRLTVL.

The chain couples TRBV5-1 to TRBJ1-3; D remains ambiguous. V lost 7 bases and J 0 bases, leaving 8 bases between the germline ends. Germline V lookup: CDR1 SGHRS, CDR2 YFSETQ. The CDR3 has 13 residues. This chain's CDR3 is CASGPASGNTIYF. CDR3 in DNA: TGCGCCAGCGGGCCTGCCTCTGGAAACACCATATATTTT. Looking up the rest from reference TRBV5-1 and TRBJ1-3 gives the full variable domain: KAGVTQTPRYLIKTRGQQVTLSCSPISGHRSVSWYQQTPGQGLQFLFEYFSETQRNKGNFPGRFSGRQFSNSRSEMNVSTLELGDSALYLCASGPASGNTIYFGEGSWLTVV.

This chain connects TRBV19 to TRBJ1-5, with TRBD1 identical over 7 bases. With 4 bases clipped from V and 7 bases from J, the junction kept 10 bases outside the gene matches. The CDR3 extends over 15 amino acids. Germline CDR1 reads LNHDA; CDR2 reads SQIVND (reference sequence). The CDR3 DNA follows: TGTGCCAGTAGTAGGACTACAGGGGCTCGGCAGCCCCAGCATTTT. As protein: CASSRTTGARQPQHF.

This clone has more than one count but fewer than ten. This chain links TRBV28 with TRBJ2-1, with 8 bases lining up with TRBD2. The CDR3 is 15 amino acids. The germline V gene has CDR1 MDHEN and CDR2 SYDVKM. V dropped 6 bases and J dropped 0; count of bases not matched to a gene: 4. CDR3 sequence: CASSLSGTSYNEQFF. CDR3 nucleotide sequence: TGTGCCAGCAGCCTTAGCGGGACCTCCTACAATGAGCAGTTCTTC.

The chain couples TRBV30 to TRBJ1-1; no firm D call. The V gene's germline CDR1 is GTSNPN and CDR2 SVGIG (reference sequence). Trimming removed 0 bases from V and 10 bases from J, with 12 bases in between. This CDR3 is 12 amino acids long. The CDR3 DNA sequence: TGTGCCTGGAGTGTAATTAGACTTTCAGCTTTCTTT. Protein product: CAWSVIRLSAFF.

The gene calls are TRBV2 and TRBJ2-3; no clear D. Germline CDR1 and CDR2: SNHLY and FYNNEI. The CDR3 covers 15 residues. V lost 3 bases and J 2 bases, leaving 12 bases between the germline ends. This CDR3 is CASSEDRGNTDTQYF. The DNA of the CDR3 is TGTGCCAGCAGTGAGGATCGCGGCAACACAGATACGCAGTATTTT.